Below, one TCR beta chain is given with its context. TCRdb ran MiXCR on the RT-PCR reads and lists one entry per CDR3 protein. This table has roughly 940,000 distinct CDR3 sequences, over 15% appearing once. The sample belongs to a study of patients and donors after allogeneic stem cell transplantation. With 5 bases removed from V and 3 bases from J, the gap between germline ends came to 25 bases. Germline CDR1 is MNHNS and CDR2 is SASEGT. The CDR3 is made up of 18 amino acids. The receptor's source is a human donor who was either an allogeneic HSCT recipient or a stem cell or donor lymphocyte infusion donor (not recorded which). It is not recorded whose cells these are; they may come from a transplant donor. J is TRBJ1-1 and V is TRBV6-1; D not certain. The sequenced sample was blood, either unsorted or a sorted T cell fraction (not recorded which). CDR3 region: CASSPLVVSSLGYTEAFF. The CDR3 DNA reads TGTGCCAGCAGTCCACTCGTGGTCTCATCCTTAGGGTACACTGAAGCTTTCTTT.